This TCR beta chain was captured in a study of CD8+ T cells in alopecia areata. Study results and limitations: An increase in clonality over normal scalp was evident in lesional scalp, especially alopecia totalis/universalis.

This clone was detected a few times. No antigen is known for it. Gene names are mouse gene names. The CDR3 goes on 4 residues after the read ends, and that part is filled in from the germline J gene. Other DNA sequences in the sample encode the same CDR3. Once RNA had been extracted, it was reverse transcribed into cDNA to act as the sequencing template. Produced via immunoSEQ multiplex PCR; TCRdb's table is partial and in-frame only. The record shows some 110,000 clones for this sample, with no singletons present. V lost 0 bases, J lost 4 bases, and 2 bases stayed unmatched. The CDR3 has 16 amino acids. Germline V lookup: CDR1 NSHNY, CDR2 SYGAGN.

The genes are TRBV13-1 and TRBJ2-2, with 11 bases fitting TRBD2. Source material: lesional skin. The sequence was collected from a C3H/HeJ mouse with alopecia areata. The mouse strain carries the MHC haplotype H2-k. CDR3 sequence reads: CASSDGTGGSTGQLYF. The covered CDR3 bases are TGTGCCAGCAGTGATGGGACTGGGGGGTCCACCGGG.